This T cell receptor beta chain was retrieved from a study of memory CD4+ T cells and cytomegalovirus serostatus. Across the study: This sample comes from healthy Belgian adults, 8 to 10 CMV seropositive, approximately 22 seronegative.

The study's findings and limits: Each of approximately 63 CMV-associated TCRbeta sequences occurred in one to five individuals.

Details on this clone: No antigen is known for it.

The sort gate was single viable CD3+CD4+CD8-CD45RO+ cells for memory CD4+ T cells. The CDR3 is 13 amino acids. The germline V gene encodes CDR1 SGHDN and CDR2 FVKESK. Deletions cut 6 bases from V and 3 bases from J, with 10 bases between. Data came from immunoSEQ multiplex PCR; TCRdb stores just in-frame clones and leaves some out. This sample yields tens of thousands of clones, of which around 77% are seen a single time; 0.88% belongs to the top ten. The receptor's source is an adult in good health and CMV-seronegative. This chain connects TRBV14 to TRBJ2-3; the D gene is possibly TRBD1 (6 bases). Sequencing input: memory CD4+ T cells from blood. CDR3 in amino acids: CASRSGDTDTQYF. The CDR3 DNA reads TGTGCCAGCAGATCAGGGGATACAGATACGCAGTATTTT.